Reported below is one T cell receptor beta chain. No antigen is known for it. These data are taken from a study of CD8+ T cells in alopecia areata. Treatment described: oral pan-JAK inhibitor, 5-10 mg twice daily. Broader study findings: Normal scalp showed lower clonality than lesional scalp, especially alopecia totalis/universalis.

Trimming pared 4 bases from V and 9 bases from J, leaving 12 bases between. Looked up from germline, CDR1 is SQVTM and CDR2 is ANQGSEA. The CDR3 is 12 amino acids. Isolated RNA was reverse transcribed into cDNA used as the sequencing template. Sequenced by immunoSEQ multiplex PCR; TCRdb stores in-frame clones only, minus some. The repertoire holds under 350,000 clones, with 58% as singletons. Source: CD4+ T cells sorted from blood, taken at week 24, from a patient treated with tofacitinib. This chain links TRBV29-1 with TRBJ2-2; perhaps TRBD1 as D (5 bases). This TCR derives from a human donor with alopecia areata. The CDR3 loop reads CSVGLGPRELFF. Here the CDR3 DNA reads TGCAGCGTTGGATTGGGGCCCCGGGAGCTGTTTTTT.